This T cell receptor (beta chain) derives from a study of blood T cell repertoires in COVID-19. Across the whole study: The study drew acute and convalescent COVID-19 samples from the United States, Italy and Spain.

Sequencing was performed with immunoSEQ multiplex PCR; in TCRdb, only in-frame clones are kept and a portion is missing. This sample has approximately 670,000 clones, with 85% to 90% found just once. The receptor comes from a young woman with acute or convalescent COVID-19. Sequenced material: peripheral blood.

Written as DNA, the CDR3 is TGTGCCAGCAGATACCCCGGGACAGGGAGTATCGACTCACCCCTCCACTTT. As protein: CASRYPGTGSIDSPLHF. The J gene is TRBJ1-6, the V gene TRBV13, with 9 bases aligning to TRBD1. Looked up from germline, CDR1 is PRHDT and CDR2 is FYEKMQ (reference sequence). V lost 6 bases to trimming and J lost 10 bases; unmatched junction nucleotides: 16. The CDR3 spans 17 residues. Based on the CDR3 plus reference TRBV13 and TRBJ1-6, the full variable domain is AAGVIQSPRHLIKEKRETATLKCYPIPRHDTVYWYQQGPGQDPQFLISFYEKMQSDKGSIPDRFSAQQFSDYHSELNMSSLELGDSALYFCASRYPGTGSIDSPLHFGNGTRLTVT.